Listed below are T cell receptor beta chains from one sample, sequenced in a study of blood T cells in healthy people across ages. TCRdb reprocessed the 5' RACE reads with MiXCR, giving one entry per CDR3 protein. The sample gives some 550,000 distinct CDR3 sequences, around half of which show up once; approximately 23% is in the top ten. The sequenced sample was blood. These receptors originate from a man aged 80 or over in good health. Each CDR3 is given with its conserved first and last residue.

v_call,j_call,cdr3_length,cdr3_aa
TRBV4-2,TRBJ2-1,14,CASSQDPSETEQFF
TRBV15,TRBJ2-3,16,CATSKDTPGFTDTQYF
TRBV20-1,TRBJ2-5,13,CSASSSYKETQYF
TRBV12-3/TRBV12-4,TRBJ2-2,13,CASRPQGSGELFF
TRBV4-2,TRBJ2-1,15,CASSRQGPDYNEQFF
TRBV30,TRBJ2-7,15,CAWSPGLAGGGEQYF
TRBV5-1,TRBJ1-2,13,CASSWGAGDGYTF
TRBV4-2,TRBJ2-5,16,CASSPDWGSPQETQYF
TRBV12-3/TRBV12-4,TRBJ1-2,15,CASSLSGTALGGYTF
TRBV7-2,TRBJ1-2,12,CASSRSGYGYTF
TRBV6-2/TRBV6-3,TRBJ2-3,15,CASSAYRGATDTQYF
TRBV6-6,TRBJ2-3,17,CASSYSRAGGSTDTQYF
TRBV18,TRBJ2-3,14,CASSPETNTDTQYF
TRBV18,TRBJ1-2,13,CASSPYRDAGYTF
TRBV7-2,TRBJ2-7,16,CASSSTGGFHSYEQYF
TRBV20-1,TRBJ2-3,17,CSARDPRLAGYTDAQYF
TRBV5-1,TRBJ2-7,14,CATQKEIGYYEQYF
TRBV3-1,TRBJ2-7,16,CASSQGTGGSSYEQYF
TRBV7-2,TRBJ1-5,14,CASSLAGGKQPQHF
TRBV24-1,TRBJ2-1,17,CATSESSTSGGANEQFF
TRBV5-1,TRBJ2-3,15,CASKPTPGSGNTQYF
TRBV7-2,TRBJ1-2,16,CASSRVTGGASYGYTF
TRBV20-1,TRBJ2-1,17,CSANSVGGGKRRNEQFF
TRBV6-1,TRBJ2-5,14,CASSERGGQETQYF
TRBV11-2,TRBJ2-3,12,CASSARAGYAYF
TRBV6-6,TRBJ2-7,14,CASSYGTSGSEQYF
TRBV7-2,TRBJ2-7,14,CASSPDGTAYEQYF
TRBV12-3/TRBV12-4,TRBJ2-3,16,CASSSGTSGGASTQYF
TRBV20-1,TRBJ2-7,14,CSASDTQGVGEQYF
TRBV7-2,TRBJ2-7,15,CASSTGTGATYEQYF
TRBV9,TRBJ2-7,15,CASSPSSGISYEQYF
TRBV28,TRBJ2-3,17,CASSLWGGLSGFNTQYF
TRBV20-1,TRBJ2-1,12,CSAFVSYNEQFF
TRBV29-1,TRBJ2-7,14,CSVDGARGGHEQYF
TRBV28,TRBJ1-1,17,CASTHWRGQPLNTEAFF
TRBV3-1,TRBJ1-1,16,CASSQRPGQQNTEAFF
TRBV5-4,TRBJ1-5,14,CASSPDMKYQPQHF
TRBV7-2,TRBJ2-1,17,CASSLVGPLETGIRKFF
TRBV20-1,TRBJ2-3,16,CSAIDRGLAGTDTQYF
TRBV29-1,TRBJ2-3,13,CSVDNRGEDTQYF
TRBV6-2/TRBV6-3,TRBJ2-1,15,CASSMTGDATGEQFF
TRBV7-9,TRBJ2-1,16,CASSLERHGRYNEQFF
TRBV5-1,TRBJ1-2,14,CASRASRDYYGYTF
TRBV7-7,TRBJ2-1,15,CASSPVAGAYGEQFF
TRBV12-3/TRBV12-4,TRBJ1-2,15,CASSFGRGQDYGYTF